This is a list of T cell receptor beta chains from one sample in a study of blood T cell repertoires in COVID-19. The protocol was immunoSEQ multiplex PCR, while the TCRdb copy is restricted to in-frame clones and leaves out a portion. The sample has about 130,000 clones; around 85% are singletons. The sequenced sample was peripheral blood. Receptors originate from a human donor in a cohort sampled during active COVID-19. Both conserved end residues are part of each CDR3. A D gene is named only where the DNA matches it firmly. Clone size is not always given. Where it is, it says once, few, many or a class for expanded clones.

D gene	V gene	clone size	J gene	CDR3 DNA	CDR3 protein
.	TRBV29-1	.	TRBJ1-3	TGCAGCGTTGCCGACAGCGCGGGAAACACCATATATTTT	CSVADSAGNTIYF
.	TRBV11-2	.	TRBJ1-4	TGTGCCAGCAGCTTTTTCGGGGAGGAAAAACTGTTTTTT	CASSFFGEEKLFF
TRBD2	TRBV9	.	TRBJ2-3	TGTGCCAGCAGCGTCGGACTAGCGGGGGGCCCCTGGACAGATACGCAGTATTTT	CASSVGLAGGPWTDTQYF
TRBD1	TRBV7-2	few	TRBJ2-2	TGTGCCAGCAGCCCGTTAGTACGACAGGGGACCACCGGGGAGCTGTTTTTT	CASSPLVRQGTTGELFF
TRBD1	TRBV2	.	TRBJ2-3	TGTGCCAGCAGTGAAGTGGGACAGGGGGCAGATACGCAGTATTTT	CASSEVGQGADTQYF
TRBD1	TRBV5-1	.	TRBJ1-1	TGCGCCAGCAGCTTGAGGGGACAGACTGAAGCTTTCTTT	CASSLRGQTEAFF
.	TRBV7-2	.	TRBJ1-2	TGTGCCAGCAGCTTAGGACAGACTAACTATGGCTACACCTTC	CASSLGQTNYGYTF
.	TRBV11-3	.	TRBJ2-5	TGTGCCAGCAGTCCCGTTTCGGCTAGAGAGACCCAGTACTTC	CASSPVSARETQYF
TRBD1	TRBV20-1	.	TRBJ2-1	TGCAGTGCTAGTGATATCTCGGGACAGTCCAATGAGCAGTTCTTC	CSASDISGQSNEQFF
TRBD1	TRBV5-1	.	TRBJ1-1	TGCGCCAGCAGCCCCAAAGGGGGCGCGGGGATTCTGAACACTGAAGCTTTCTTT	CASSPKGGAGILNTEAFF
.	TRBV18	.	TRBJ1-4	TGTGCCAGCTCACCACGGGGGGGCAGGGTCCAAGAAAAACTGTTTTTT	CASSPRGGRVQEKLFF
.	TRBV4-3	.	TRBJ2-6	TGCGCCAGCAGCCAAGCGTTAAGCGAGTCTGGGGCCAACGTCCTGACTTTC	CASSQALSESGANVLTF
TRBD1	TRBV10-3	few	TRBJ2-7	TGTGCCATCAGTTCAGGGGGCAGTGGCTACGAGCAGTACTTC	CAISSGGSGYEQYF
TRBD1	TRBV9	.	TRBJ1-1	TGTGCCAGCAGCGCGGACAGGGACACTGAAGCTTTCTTT	CASSADRDTEAFF
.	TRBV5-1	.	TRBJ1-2	TGCGCCAGCAGCTTGGCAGGAAACGGCTACACCTTC	CASSLAGNGYTF
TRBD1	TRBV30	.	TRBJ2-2	TGTGCCTGGAGTATGGACAGGCCTAACACCGGGGAGCTGTTTTTT	CAWSMDRPNTGELFF
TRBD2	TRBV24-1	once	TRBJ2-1	TGTGCCACCAGTGATGGGCTAGCGGGGGTGAAATCCTACAATGAGCAGTTCTTC	CATSDGLAGVKSYNEQFF
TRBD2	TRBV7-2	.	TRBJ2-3	TGTGCCAGCAGCTTAGATGGACGGGGGGGCCCAGATACGCAGTATTTT	CASSLDGRGGPDTQYF
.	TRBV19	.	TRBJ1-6	TGTGCCAGTAGTATAGTGGGAGCATATAATTCACCCCTCCACTTT	CASSIVGAYNSPLHF
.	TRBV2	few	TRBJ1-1	TGTGCCGGATCGGGACAATCTTCCACTGAAGCTTTCTTT	CAGSGQSSTEAFF
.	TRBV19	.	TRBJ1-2	TGTGCCAGTAGTATAGATCTCGGGTTAAGCTACTATGGCTACACCTTC	CASSIDLGLSYYGYTF
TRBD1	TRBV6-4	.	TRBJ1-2	TGTGCCAGCAGCGGACAGGGCGACTATGGCTACACCTTC	CASSGQGDYGYTF
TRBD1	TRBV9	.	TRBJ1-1	TGTGCCAGCAGCGATGCCTCCAGGGGGATGAACACTGAAGCTTTCTTT	CASSDASRGMNTEAFF
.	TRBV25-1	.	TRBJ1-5	TGTGCCAGCAGTGTAGGGGCGCAGCCCCAGCATTTT	CASSVGAQPQHF
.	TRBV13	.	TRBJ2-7	TGTGCCAGCAGCTTCCCGGGTTCCCACGAGCAGTACTTC	CASSFPGSHEQYF
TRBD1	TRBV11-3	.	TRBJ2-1	TGTGCCAGCAGTGGGGACAGGGGCAATGAGCAGTTCTTC	CASSGDRGNEQFF
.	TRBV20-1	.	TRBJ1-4	TGCAGTGCTAGTTCGGGGGCAACTAATGAAAAACTGTTTTTT	CSASSGATNEKLFF
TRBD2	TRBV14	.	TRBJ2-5	TGTGCCAGCAGCCAGACTAGCGGGAGTCGGATGGAGACCCAGTACTTC	CASSQTSGSRMETQYF
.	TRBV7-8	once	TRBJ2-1	TGTGCCAGCAGCCCTGTCTCACTAGCCCGCGAGCAGTTCTTC	CASSPVSLAREQFF
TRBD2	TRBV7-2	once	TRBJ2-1	TGTGCCAGCAGCAACCCCGGGACTAGCGGGAGGGCTGAGCAGTTCTTC	CASSNPGTSGRAEQFF
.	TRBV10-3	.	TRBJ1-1	TGTGCCATCAGTGAGTCTAGGTGGGACACCATCCGTGATGAAGCTTTCTTT	CAISESRWDTIRDEAFF
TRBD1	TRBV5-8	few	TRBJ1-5	TGTGCCAGCAGCGCGGGACAGGGGATAGGGCAGCCCCAGCATTTT	CASSAGQGIGQPQHF
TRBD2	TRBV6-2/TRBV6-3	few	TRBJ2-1	TGTGCCAGCAGTTACGGGCTAGCGGGGGCCTACAATGAGCAGTTCTTC	CASSYGLAGAYNEQFF
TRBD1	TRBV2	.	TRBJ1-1	TGTGCCAGCAGAAAGACAGGGGAGAGATTTGAAGCTTTCTTT	CASRKTGERFEAFF
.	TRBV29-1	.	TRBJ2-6	TGCAGCGTTGAAAGCGCGGGGCTAGGGGCCAACGTCCTGACTTTC	CSVESAGLGANVLTF
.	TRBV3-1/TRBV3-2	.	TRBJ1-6	TGTGCCAGCAGCCGACAGGCGCCATCCAATTCACCCCTCCACTTT	CASSRQAPSNSPLHF
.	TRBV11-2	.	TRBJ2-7	TGTGCCAGCAGCTTTCTCCAGGGATCCTACGAGCAGTACTTC	CASSFLQGSYEQYF
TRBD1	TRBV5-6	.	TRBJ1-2	TGTGCCAGCAGCTCCTGGGTTGGGACAGGCTATGGCTACACCTTC	CASSSWVGTGYGYTF
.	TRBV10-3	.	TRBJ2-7	TGTGCCATCGCGGGTTCCTACGAGCAGTACTTC	CAIAGSYEQYF
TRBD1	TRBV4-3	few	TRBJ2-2	TGCGCCAGCAGCCAAGCGAAGGGGGCAGAGAACACCGGGGAGCTGTTTTTT	CASSQAKGAENTGELFF
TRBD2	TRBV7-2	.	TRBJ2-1	TGTGCCAGCAGCCTTAGGGCGCCTAGCGGGAGGGATGAGCAGTTCTTC	CASSLRAPSGRDEQFF
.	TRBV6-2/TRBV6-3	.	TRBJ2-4	TGTGCCAGCAGTTTTCCTCGTGAGGGAATATCAGTTAGCATTCAGTACTTC	CASSFPREGISVSIQYF